The clone carrying this T cell receptor (beta chain) occurred many times. Antigen specificity is unknown. Being off target in a library aimed at alpha chains, this beta chain has a size of little meaning. This sample stems from a study of spatial heterogeneity in lung cancer. In the study overall: From matched bulk RNA-seq came a T cell module score, which showed a strong correlation with TCR transcript counts in tumor regions.

A unique molecular identifier was carried by every single TCR cDNA molecule. TCRdb redid the calling of the 5' RACE reads with MiXCR, one entry per CDR3 protein. The table has fewer than 20,000 distinct CDR3 sequences, 5.8% seen once. Study conclusions and caveats: Counts of expanded alpha and beta TCRs within tumors tracked the tumor nonsynonymous mutation count.

Time point of the sample: sample taken at primary tumor resection. The cohort: some 73 early-stage, untreated non-small cell lung cancer patients. The receptor comes from a female donor with early-stage non-small cell lung cancer. Source: lung tumor tissue, taken at surgery.

CDR3 sequence: CASSFAGTLNTGELFF. The DNA of the CDR3 is TGTGCCAGCAGCTTCGCCGGGACACTGAACACCGGGGAGCTGTTTTTT. The chain has TRBV7-2 and TRBJ2-2; D possibly corresponds to TRBD1 (6 bases). Trimming shortened V by 3 bases and J by 1 base, and 12 bases separated the two germline ends. Germline CDR1 SGHTA, CDR2 FQGNSA. The CDR3 runs to 16 residues.